One and the same sample provided the 19 T cell receptor beta chains below, sequenced in a study of blood T cell repertoires in COVID-19. Profiled with immunoSEQ multiplex PCR; TCRdb holds only in-frame clones, not every one. This table holds 150,000 to 200,000 clones, around 90% found once. Sequenced sample: peripheral blood. Receptor source: a man aged 60-69 years with active or convalescent COVID-19.

The rearrangement uses TRBV29-1 and TRBJ1-1; tentative D call: TRBD1 (5 bases). There are 12 residues in the CDR3. Germline values: CDR1 SQVTM, CDR2 ANQGSEA. Between the trimmed V and J ends, which lost 7 bases and 4 bases, there was a span of 13 bases. DNA for the CDR3: TGCAGCGGTGGGGCAACGGGCACTGAAGCTTTCTTT. Its protein product is CSGGATGTEAFF.

This chain uses TRBV15 with TRBJ2-5; 9 positions match TRBD2. J gave up 10 bases and V 2 bases, and 11 bases lay outside the gene matches. The CDR3 contains 15 residues. CDR1 and CDR2 (germline): LNHNV, YYDKDF (reference sequence). CDR3 region: CATSRPGLASMGQYF. CDR3 bases: TGTGCCACCAGCAGACCTGGACTAGCGTCCATGGGCCAGTACTTC. Drawing the rest from reference TRBV15 and TRBJ2-5, the complete variable domain is DAMVIQNPRYQVTQFGKPVTLSCSQTLNHNVMYWYQQKSSQAPKLLFHYYDKDFNNEADTPDNFQSRRPNTSFCFLDIRSPGLGDTAMYLCATSRPGLASMGQYFGPGTRLLVL.

This chain uses TRBV18 with TRBJ1-5; 8 bases align to TRBD1. The ends lost 5 bases at V and 0 bases at J; junction bases unmatched: 3. CDR3 length: 15 residues. Germline-derived CDR1 and CDR2 are KGHSH and LQKENI. The CDR3 nucleotides read TGTGCCAGCTCAATAGGACAGGGTAGCAATCAGCCCCAGCATTTT. Its translation: CASSIGQGSNQPQHF.

The V and J genes are TRBV7-2 and TRBJ2-2; 9 nucleotides align to TRBD2. With V trimmed by 2 bases and J by 5 bases, 6 bases remained unmatched. CDR3 size: 16 residues. The V gene's germline CDR1 is SGHTA and CDR2 FQGNSA. The DNA for the CDR3 is TGTGCCAGCAGCTTATGGAGCGGGGGGAAGACCGGGGAGCTGTTTTTT. Its translation is CASSLWSGGKTGELFF.

This clone has a handful of counts. The V gene is TRBV6-4, the J gene TRBJ2-7; TRBD1 matches at 10 bases. The CDR3 has 15 amino acids. The V and J ends lost 4 bases and 2 bases, in that order; junction bases with no gene match: 5. Per the germline V gene, CDR1 is MRHNA and CDR2 is SNTAGT. CDR3 sequence (DNA): TGTGCCAGCAGTGCCGGCGGGACAGGGGCCTACGAGCAGTACTTC. Protein sequence: CASSAGGTGAYEQYF.

The rearrangement joins TRBV5-6 to TRBJ2-5; TRBD1 agrees at 7 bases. There are 14 residues in the CDR3. Losses at the gene ends were 4 bases for V and 5 bases for J; bases not matched to a gene: 8. The germline V gene encodes CDR1 SGHDT and CDR2 YYEEEE. The CDR3 reads CASSLTGAGETQYF. The CDR3 DNA sequence: TGTGCCAGCAGCCTAACAGGGGCTGGGGAGACCCAGTACTTC.

A few counts support this clone. The chain links TRBV6-5 to TRBJ2-7, with D possibly being TRBD2 (5 bases). The CDR3 extends over 14 amino acids. Looked up from germline, CDR1 is MNHEY and CDR2 is SVGAGI. Trimming took 4 bases from V and 3 from J, leaving 13 bases between them. For the CDR3, the DNA is TGTGCCAGCAGTTCGTGGCCACTAGACTACGAGCAGTACTTC. This translates into CASSSWPLDYEQYF.

This clone was observed a few times. This chain links TRBV19 with TRBJ2-3, with D possibly TRBD2 on 5 matching bases. Looked up from germline, CDR1 is LNHDA and CDR2 is SQIVND (reference sequence). V lost 3 bases and J 5 bases, leaving 12 bases between the germline ends. The CDR3 totals 14 residues. The CDR3, as DNA: TGTGCCAGTAGTATCGGGGAAGTGGGAGATACGCAGTATTTT. Its protein product is CASSIGEVGDTQYF.

This chain links TRBV7-9 with TRBJ2-1; 8 bases are a match to TRBD2. The CDR3 loop spans 17 amino acids. With V trimmed by 0 bases and J by 7 bases, 11 bases remained unmatched. Germline V gene data show CDR1 as SEHNR and CDR2 as FQNEAQ (reference sequence). The CDR3 spells CASSLALLGGARNEQFF. The CDR3 coding sequence is TGTGCCAGCAGCTTAGCGCTTCTCGGGGGGGCTCGGAATGAGCAGTTCTTC.

This chain links TRBV7-6 with TRBJ1-1, with D perhaps matching TRBD1 (6 bases). Trimming took off 4 bases at V and 2 bases at J, with 17 bases between the two ends. CDR1 SGHVS and CDR2 FNYEAQ come from the germline V gene. There are 16 residues in the CDR3. The CDR3, as DNA: TGTGCCAGCAGCTCGAACAGGGCGGGCCCAAACACTGAAGCTTTCTTT. It codes for CASSSNRAGPNTEAFF.

The genes are TRBV5-1 and TRBJ1-1; 9 nucleotides align to TRBD1. CDR3 length: 17 residues. Trimming took 4 bases from V and 6 from J; bases not matched to a gene: 16. Germline assignment: CDR1 SGHRS and CDR2 YFSETQ. In DNA form, the CDR3 reads TGCGCCAGCAGCACCGCTGGTCTGGGACAGGGTAATTCTGAAGCTTTCTTT. It codes for CASSTAGLGQGNSEAFF.

V gene TRBV14 combines with J gene TRBJ1-1; D ambiguous. Germline V CDR1 and CDR2: SGHDN, FVKESK. The CDR3 runs to 13 residues. The V gene lost 4 bases and the J gene lost 1 base, with 7 bases spanning the gap. CDR3 amino acids: CASSPSSNTEAFF. The CDR3 DNA reads as TGTGCCAGCAGCCCATCATCGAACACTGAAGCTTTCTTT.

This clone was detected only a few times. Within the sample, other DNA sequences also encode this same CDR3. The chain carries TRBV3-1 (or the pseudogene TRBV3-2) and TRBJ1-5, with D possibly being TRBD1 (5 bases). This CDR3 comprises 13 residues. Deletions cut 1 base from V and 5 bases from J, with 6 bases between. Germline V gene lookup returns CDR1 LGHDT and CDR2 YNNKEL (reference sequence). The CDR3: CASSQVGDQPQHF. In nucleotides, the CDR3 is TGTGCCAGCAGCCAAGTAGGGGATCAGCCCCAGCATTTT.

V is TRBV7-2 and J is TRBJ2-3; 14 positions match TRBD2. This CDR3 has 17 amino acids. Germline V gives CDR1 SGHTA, CDR2 FQGNSA. V lost 5 bases to trimming and J lost 5 bases; unmatched junction nucleotides: 9. In nucleotides, the CDR3 is TGTGCCAGCAGCAAGAGACTAGCGGGAGGGCTGGGAGATACGCAGTATTTT. It codes for CASSKRLAGGLGDTQYF.

This chain links TRBV23-1 with TRBJ1-2; 7 nucleotides match TRBD1. TRBV23-1 is classed as an ORF, of uncertain function. The CDR3 is made up of 13 amino acids. Unmatched junction bases numbered 1, after V lost 2 bases and J lost 4 bases. The DNA for the CDR3 is TGCGCCAGCAGTCAACAGGGGGGCTATGGCTACACCTTC. Translation gives CASSQQGGYGYTF.

V is TRBV3-1 (or the pseudogene TRBV3-2) and J is TRBJ1-1; a weak D match, TRBD1 (5 bases). Trimming took 1 base from V and 7 from J, leaving 10 bases between them. Germline V gene data show CDR1 as LGHDT and CDR2 as YNNKEL (reference sequence). CDR3 length: 13 amino acids. CDR3 in DNA: TGTGCCAGCAGCCAAGCGGGGGGGGGTGAAGCTTTCTTT. Amino acid sequence: CASSQAGGGEAFF.

The chain carries TRBV7-7 and TRBJ2-1; D might be TRBD2 (6 bases). Germline V lookup: CDR1 SSHAT, CDR2 FNYEAQ (reference sequence). This CDR3 region has 13 residues. Trimming stripped 4 bases from V and 7 bases from J, with 11 bases between. Here the CDR3 DNA reads TGTGCCAGCAGCTCAACCCGGGGGAATGAGCAGTTCTTC. Translating it yields CASSSTRGNEQFF.

DNA for the CDR3: TGTGCCAGTAGTATCCCGACGGCGGGGGGCACTGAAGCTTTCTTT. It specifies CASSIPTAGGTEAFF. This chain connects TRBV19 to TRBJ1-1; perhaps TRBD1 as D (5 bases). Germline V lookup: CDR1 LNHDA, CDR2 SQIVND (reference sequence). The V gene lost 3 bases and the J gene lost 4 bases, with 15 bases spanning the gap. CDR3 size: 15 residues.

The J gene is TRBJ1-1, the V gene TRBV5-1; 8 bases match TRBD1. This CDR3 region has 15 residues. V was pared by 4 bases and J by 0 bases, with 5 bases of the junction left unmatched. Germline V gene data show CDR1 as SGHRS and CDR2 as YFSETQ. CDR3 sequence reads: CASSPGQGMNTEAFF. CDR3 nucleotide sequence: TGCGCCAGCAGCCCCGGACAGGGAATGAACACTGAAGCTTTCTTT.